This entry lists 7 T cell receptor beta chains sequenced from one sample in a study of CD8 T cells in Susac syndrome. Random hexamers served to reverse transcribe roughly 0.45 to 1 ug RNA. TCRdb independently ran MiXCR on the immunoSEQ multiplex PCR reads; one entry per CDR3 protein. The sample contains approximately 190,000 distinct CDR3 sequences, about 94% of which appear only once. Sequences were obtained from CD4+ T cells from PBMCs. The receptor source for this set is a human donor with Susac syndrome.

CDR3 region: CASSFPWATGELFF. The CDR3 DNA is TGTGCCAGCAGTTTCCCGTGGGCCACCGGGGAGCTGTTTTTT. The rearrangement joins TRBV12-3 or TRBV12-4 to TRBJ2-2; D is uncertain. Trimming stripped 3 bases from V and 4 bases from J, with 9 bases between. This CDR3 contains 14 residues.

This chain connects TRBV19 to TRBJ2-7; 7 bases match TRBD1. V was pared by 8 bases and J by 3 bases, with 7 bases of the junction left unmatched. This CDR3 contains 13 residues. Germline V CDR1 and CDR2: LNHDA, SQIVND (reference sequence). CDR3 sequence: CASRQGRNYEQYF. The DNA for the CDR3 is TGTGCCAGTCGACAGGGTAGGAACTACGAGCAGTACTTC. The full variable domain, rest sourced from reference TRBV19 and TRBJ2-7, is DGGITQSPKYLFRKEGQNVTLSCEQNLNHDAMYWYRQDPGQGLRLIYYSQIVNDFQKGDIAEGYSVSREKKESFPLTVTSAQKNPTAFYLCASRQGRNYEQYFGPGTRLTVT.

The CDR3 spells CASSLMGVSNQPQHF. For the CDR3, the DNA is TGCGCCAGCAGCCTCATGGGGGTAAGCAATCAGCCCCAGCATTTT. The V call is TRBV5-1, the J call TRBJ1-5; maybe TRBD1 (5 bases). V was cut by 4 bases and J by 1 base, with 12 bases left in between. Looked up from germline, CDR1 is SGHRS and CDR2 is YFSETQ. The CDR3 is 15 amino acids.

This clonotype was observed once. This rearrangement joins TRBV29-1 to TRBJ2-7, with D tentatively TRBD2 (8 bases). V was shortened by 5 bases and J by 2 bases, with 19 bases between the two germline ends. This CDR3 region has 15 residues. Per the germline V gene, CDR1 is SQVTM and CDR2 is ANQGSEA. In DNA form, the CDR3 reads TGCAGCGTTCAAACAGGGGTAGCGGGGCCCTACGAGCAGTACTTC. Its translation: CSVQTGVAGPYEQYF.

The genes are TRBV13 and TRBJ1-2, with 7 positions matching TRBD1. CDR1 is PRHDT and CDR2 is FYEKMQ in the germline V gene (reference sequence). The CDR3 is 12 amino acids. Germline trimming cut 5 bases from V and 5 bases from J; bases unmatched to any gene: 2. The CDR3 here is CASSQTGYGYTF. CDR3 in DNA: TGTGCCAGCAGCCAGACAGGGTATGGCTACACCTTC.

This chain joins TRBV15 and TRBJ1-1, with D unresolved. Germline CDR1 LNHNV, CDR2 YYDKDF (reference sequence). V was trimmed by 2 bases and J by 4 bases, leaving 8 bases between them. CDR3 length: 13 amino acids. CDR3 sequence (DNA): TGTGCCACCAGCAGAAGGGAAGGCACTGAAGCTTTCTTT. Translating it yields CATSRREGTEAFF.

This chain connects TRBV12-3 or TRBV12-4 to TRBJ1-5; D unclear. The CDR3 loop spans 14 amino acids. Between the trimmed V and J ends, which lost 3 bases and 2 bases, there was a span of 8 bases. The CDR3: CASSFDLGNQPQHF. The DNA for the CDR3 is TGTGCCAGCAGTTTCGATTTGGGCAATCAGCCCCAGCATTTT.